This note documents a single T cell receptor beta chain sequence. Its antigen remains unknown. From RNA transcripts, TCR beta CDR3 regions were amplified. The study used the HTBI primer set for a first-round RT-PCR of the TCR CDR3. TCRdb fed the multiplex PCR reads into MiXCR, producing one record per CDR3 protein. Among about 98,000 distinct CDR3 sequences listed, 35% to 50% were seen once. This specimen belongs to a study of T cells in Graves' hyperthyroidism and ophthalmopathy. Study-wide points: The model's output predicted ophthalmopathy at a median of 6.5 months prior to onset. Through a model of 13 V-J features, ophthalmopathy was separated from stable hyperthyroidism.

Aged 18 to 65, the patients had hyperthyroidism that was newly diagnosed and had lasted under 2 months. In germline, CDR1 is DFQATT, CDR2 SNEGSKA (reference sequence). The CDR3 has 15 residues. V trimming: 1 base; J trimming: 12 bases; junction bases outside the gene matches: 8. The TCR originated in a woman younger than 45 with Graves' hyperthyroidism. Sequencing was carried out using peripheral blood or thyroid tissue (not recorded which). The gene calls are TRBV20-1 and TRBJ1-6; 11 nucleotides line up with TRBD1. The CDR3 here is CSARAGTGGLIPLHF. Here the CDR3 DNA reads TGCAGTGCTAGAGCGGGGACAGGGGGATTGATACCCCTCCACTTT.